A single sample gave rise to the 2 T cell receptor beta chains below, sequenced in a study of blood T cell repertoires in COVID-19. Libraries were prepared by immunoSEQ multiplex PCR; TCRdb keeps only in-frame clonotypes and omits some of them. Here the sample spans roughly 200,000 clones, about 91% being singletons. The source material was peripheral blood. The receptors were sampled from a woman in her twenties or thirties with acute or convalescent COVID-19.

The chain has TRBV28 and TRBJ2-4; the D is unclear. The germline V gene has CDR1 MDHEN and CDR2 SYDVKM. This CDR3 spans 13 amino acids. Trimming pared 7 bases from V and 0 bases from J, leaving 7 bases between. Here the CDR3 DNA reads TGTGCCAGCAATGAGGAAGCCAAAAACATTCAGTACTTC. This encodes CASNEEAKNIQYF.

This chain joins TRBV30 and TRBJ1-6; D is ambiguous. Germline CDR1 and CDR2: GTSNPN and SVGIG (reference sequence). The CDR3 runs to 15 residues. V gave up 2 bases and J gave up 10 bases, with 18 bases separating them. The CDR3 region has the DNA TGTGCCTGGAGTCCCCCGACATCTTCCCTGTCACCCCTCCACTTT. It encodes CAWSPPTSSLSPLHF. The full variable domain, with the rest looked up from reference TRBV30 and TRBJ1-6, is SQTIHQWPATLVQPVGSPLSLECTVEGTSNPNLYWYRQAAGRGLQLLFYSVGIGQISSEVPQNLSASRPQDRQFILSSKKLLLSDSGFYLCAWSPPTSSLSPLHFGNGTRLTVT.